The clone carrying this T cell receptor beta chain was detected many times. Unique molecular identifiers were built into the TCRbeta library. TCRdb re-called the PCR reads with MiXCR, one entry per CDR3 protein. The repertoire holds 200,000 to 250,000 distinct CDR3 sequences, approximately 6.9% seen once, with approximately 6% in the top ten. V was pared by 0 bases and J by 6 bases, with 11 bases between. This CDR3 spans 14 amino acids. CDR1 is ENHRY and CDR2 is SYGVKD in the germline V gene. The data were taken from a study of T-cell reconstitution after alpha-beta-depleted transplantation in children.

This material consisted of PBMCs, taken before TCRalphabeta/CD19-depleted stem cell transplant. This sequence originates from a boy aged 2 to 9 with acute lymphoblastic leukemia, due to receive a stem cell transplant. V gene TRBV10-3 combines with J gene TRBJ1-2; no definite D call. CDR3 DNA sequence: TGTGCCATCAGTGAGTCGGTTAGGGAACATGGCTACACCTTC. Translation: CAISESVREHGYTF.